This TCR beta chain was sequenced for a study of OX40 agonist ivuxolimab in advanced cancers. Background on the study: Each dose-escalation patient presented with hepatocellular carcinoma, melanoma, renal cell or head and neck cancer. Study-level results: Some patients who did not respond also had low normalized T-cell clonal expansion.

TCRdb's copy holds only in-frame clones and misses some; the assay was immunoSEQ multiplex PCR. The sample includes some 58,000 clones, about 88% seen only once; the top ten take 0.76%. Worth noting for this clone: What it binds is not known.

From germline, CDR1 is MNHEY and CDR2 SVGAGI. CDR3 size: 11 residues. The V gene lost 4 bases and the J gene lost 3 bases, with 4 bases spanning the gap. This chain links TRBV6-5 with TRBJ2-7; no definite D call. Sequenced here: CD4+ or CD8+ T cells sorted from blood, sampled in a trial of the OX40 agonist ivuxolimab. The origin of this receptor is an adult with an advanced solid tumor such as melanoma, head and neck, liver or kidney cancer. CDR3 sequence (DNA): TGTGCCAGCAGTTCTTTCTACGAGCAGTACTTC. This sequence encodes CASSSFYEQYF.